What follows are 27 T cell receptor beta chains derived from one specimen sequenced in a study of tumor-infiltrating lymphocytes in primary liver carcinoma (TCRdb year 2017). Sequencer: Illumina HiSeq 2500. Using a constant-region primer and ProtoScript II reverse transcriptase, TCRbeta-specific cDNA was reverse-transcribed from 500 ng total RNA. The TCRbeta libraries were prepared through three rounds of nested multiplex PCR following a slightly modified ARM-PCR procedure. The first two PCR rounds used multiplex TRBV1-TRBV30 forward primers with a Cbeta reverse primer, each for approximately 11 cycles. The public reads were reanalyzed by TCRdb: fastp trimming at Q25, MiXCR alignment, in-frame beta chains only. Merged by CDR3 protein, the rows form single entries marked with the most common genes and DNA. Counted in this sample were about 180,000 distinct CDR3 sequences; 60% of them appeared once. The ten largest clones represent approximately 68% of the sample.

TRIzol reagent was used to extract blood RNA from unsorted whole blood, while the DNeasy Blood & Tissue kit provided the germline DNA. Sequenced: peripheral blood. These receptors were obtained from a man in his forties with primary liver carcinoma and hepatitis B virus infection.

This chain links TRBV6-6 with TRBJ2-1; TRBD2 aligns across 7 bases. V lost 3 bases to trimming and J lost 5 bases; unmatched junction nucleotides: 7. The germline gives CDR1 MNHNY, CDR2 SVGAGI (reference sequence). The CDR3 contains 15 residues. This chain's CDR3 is CASSYASGSHNEQFF. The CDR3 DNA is TGTGCCAGCAGTTATGCTAGCGGTTCCCACAATGAGCAGTTCTTC.

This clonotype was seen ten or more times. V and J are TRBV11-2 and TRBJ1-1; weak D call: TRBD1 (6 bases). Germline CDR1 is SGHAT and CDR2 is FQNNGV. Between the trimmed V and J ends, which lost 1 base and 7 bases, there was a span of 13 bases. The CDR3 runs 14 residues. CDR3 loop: CASSLAGADSEAFF. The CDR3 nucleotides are TGTGCCAGCAGCTTAGCAGGGGCCGACAGTGAAGCTTTCTTT.

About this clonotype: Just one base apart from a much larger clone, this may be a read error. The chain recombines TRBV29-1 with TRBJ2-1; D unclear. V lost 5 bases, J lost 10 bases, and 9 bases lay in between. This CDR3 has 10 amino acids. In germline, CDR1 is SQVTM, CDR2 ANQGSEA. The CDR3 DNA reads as TGCAGCGTTAGTATCGGGGAGCAGTTCTTC. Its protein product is CSVSIGEQFF.

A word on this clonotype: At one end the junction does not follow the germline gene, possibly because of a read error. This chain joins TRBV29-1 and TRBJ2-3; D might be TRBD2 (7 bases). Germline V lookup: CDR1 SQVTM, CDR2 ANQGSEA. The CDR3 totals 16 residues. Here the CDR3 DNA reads TGCAGCGTTGCAGCGGGACACTCGTATAGCACAGATACACAGTATTTT. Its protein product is CSVAAGHSYSTDTQYF.

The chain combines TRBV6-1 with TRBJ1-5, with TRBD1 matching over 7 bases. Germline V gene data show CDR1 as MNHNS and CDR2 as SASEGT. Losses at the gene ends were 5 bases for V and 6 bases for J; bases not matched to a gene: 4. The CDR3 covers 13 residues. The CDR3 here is CASSQGGCQPQHF. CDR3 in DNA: TGTGCCAGCAGTCAGGGGGGGTGTCAGCCCCAGCATTTT.

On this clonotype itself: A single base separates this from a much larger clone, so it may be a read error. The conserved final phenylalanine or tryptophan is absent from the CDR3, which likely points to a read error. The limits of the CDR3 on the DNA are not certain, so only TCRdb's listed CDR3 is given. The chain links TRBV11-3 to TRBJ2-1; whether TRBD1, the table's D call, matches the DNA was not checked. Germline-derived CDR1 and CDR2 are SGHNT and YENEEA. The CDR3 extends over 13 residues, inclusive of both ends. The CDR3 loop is CASSSGQGEGEFL.

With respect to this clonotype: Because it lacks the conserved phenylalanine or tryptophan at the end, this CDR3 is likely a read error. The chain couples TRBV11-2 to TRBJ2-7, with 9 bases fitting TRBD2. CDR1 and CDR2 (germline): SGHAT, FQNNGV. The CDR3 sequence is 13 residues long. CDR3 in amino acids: CARSLAGAGEQYY. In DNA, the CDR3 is TGTGCCAGAAGCTTAGCGGGAGCGGGGGAGCAGTACTAC.

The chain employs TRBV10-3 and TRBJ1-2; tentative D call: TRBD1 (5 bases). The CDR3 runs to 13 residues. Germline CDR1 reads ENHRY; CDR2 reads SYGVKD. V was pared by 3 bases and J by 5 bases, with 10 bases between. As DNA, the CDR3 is TGTGCCATCAGTGACAGGGAGGAGTATGGCTACACCTTC. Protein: CAISDREEYGYTF.

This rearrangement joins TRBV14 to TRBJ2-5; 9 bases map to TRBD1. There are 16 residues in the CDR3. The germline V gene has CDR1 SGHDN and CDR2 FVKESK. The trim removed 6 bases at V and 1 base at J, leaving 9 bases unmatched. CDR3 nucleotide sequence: TGTGCCAGCAGTCAGGGACAGGGACGGCGCCAAGAGACCCAGTACTTC. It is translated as CASSQGQGRRQETQYF.

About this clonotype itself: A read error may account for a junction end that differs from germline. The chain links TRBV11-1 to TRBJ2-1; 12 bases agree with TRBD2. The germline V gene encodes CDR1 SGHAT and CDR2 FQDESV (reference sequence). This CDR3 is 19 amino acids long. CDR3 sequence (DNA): TGTGTCAGCAGCTTTGGACTCGGACTAGCGGGAACCTCCTACAATGGGCAGTTCTTC. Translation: CVSSFGLGLAGTSYNGQFF.

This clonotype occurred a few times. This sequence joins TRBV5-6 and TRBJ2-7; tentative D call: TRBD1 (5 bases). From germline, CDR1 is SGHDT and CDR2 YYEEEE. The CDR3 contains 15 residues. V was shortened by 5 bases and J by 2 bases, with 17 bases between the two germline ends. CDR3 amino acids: CASSLTGSKAYEQYF. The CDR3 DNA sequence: TGTGCCAGCAGTCTTACAGGATCCAAGGCCTACGAGCAGTACTTC.

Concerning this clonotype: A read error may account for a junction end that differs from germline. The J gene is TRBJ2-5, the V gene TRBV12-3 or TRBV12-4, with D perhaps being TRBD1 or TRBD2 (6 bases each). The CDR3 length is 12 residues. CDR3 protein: CASSTIGGTQHF. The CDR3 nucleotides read TGTGCCAGCAGTACCATAGGGGGGACCCAGCACTTC.

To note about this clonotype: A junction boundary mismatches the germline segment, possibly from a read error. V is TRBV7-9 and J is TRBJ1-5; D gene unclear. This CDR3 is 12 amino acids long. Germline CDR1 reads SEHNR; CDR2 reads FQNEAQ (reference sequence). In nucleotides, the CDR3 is TGTGCCAGCGAGGGTCTGGATCAGGCCCAGCATTTT. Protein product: CASEGLDQAQHF.

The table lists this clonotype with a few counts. CDR3 sequence reads: CASNGGMNTEAFF. DNA for the CDR3: TGTGCCAGCAACGGGGGCATGAACACTGAAGCTTTCTTT. The V gene is TRBV6-6, the J gene TRBJ1-1; D might be TRBD1 (6 bases). Germline values: CDR1 MNHNY, CDR2 SVGAGI (reference sequence). V lost 7 bases and J lost 0, with 9 bases in between. The CDR3 contains 13 residues.

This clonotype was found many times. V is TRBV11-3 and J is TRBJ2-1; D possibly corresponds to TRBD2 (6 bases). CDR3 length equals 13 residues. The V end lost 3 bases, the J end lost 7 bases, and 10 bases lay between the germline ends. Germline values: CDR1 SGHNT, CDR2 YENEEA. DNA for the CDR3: TGTGCCAGCAGCTTTACTGGGGGGAATGAGCAGTTCTTC. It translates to CASSFTGGNEQFF.

The CDR3 loop is CASSSGDPSLYTQYF. DNA of the CDR3: TGTGCCAGCAGTTCGGGGGACCCATCTCTCTATACGCAGTATTTT. V gene TRBV12-3 or TRBV12-4 combines with J gene TRBJ2-3; tentatively, D is TRBD2 (6 bases). V lost 4 bases and J lost 7, with 18 bases in between. The CDR3 is 15 amino acids.

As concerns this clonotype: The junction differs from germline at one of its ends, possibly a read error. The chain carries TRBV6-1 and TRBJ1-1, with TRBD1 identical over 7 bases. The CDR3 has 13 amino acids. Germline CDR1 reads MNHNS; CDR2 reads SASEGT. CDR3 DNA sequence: TGTACCAGCCTACAGGGGTCAAACACTGAAGCTTTCTTT. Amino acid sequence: CTSLQGSNTEAFF.

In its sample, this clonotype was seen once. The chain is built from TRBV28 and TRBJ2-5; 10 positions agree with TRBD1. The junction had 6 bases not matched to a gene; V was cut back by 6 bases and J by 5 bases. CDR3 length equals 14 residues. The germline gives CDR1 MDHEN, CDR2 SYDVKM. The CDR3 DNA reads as TGTGCCAGCAGACCGGGACAGGGGTTGGAGACCCAGTACTTC. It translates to CASRPGQGLETQYF.

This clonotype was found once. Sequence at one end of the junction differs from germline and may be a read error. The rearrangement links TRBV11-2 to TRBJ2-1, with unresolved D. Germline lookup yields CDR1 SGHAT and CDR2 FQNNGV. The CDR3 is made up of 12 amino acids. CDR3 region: CATSFRTSEQFF. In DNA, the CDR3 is TGTGCCACCAGCTTCCGAACCAGTGAGCAGTTCTTC.

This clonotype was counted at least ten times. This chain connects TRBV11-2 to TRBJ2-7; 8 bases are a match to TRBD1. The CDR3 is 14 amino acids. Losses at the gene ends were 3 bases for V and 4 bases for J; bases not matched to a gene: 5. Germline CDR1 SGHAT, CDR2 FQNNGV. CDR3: CASSFPDRVYEQYF. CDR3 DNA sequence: TGTGCCAGCAGCTTCCCGGACAGGGTGTACGAGCAGTACTTC.

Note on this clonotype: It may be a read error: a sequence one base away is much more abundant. For the CDR3, the DNA is TGTGCCAGCAGCTTTATTCTTAATGAGCAGTCCTTC. Amino acid sequence: CASSFILNEQSF. The V and J genes are TRBV11-2 and TRBJ2-1; D call uncertain. From germline, CDR1 is SGHAT and CDR2 FQNNGV. The CDR3 is 12 residues long.

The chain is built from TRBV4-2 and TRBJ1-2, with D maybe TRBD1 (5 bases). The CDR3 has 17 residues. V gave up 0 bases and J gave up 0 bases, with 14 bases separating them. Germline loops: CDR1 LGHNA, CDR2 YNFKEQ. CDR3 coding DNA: TGTGCCAGCAGCCAAGACCCCTCCGACAGCGCTAACTATGGCTACACCTTC. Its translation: CASSQDPSDSANYGYTF.

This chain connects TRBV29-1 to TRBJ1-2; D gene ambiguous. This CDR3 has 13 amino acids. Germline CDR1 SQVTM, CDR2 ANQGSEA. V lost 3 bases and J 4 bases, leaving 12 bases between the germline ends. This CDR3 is CSVEALQGYGYTF. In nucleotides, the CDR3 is TGCAGCGTTGAGGCCCTACAAGGCTATGGCTACACCTTC.

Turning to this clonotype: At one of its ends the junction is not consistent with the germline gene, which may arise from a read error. In DNA, the CDR3 is TGTGCCGAAAGACTAGCGGGGAACCATGAGACCCAGTACTTC. It yields the protein CAERLAGNHETQYF. The chain links TRBV2 to TRBJ2-5; 11 nucleotides match TRBD2. CDR1 SNHLY and CDR2 FYNNEI come from the germline V gene. The CDR3 covers 14 residues.

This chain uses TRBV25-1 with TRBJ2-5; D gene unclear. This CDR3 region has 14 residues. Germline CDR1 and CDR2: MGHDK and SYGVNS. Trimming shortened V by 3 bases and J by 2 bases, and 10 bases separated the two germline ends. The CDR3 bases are TGTGCCAGCAGTGACCAGAATTATCAAGAGACCCAGTACTTC. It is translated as CASSDQNYQETQYF. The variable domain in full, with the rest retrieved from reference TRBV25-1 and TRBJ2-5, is EADIYQTPRYLVIGTGKKITLECSQTMGHDKMYWYQQDPGMELHLIHYSYGVNSTEKGDLSSESTVSRIRTEHFPLTLESARPSHTSQYLCASSDQNYQETQYFGPGTRLLVL.

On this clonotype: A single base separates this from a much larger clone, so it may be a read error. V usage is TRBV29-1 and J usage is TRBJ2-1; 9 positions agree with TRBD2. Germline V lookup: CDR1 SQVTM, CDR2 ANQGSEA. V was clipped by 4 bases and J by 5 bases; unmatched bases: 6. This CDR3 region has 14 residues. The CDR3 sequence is CSVVHSGRHNEQFF. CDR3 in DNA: TGCAGCGTTGTGCATAGCGGGAGACACAATGAGCAGTTCTTC.

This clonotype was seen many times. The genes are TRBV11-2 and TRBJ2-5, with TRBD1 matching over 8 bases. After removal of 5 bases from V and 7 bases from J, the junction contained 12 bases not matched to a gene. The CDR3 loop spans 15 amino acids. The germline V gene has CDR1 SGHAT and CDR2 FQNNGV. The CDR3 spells CASSPDRATRLTQYF. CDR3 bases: TGTGCCAGCAGCCCGGACAGGGCCACCCGGTTGACCCAGTACTTC.